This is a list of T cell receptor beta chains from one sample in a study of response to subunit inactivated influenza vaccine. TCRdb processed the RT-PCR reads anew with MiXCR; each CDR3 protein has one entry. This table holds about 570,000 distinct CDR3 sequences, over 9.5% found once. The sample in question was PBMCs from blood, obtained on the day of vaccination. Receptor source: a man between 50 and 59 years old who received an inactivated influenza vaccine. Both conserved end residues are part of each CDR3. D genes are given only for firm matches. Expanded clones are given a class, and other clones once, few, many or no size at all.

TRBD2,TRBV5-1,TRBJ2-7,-,TGCGCCAGCAGCGGTCAAGCGGGAGGGTACTACGAGCAGTACTTC,CASSGQAGGYYEQYF
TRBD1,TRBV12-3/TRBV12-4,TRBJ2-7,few,TGTGCCAGCAGGGGGCCGGGACAGCGATACGAGCAGTACTTC,CASRGPGQRYEQYF
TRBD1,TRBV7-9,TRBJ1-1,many,TGTGCCAGCAGCACGGGGACAGGGAAATACACTGAAGCTTTCTTT,CASSTGTGKYTEAFF
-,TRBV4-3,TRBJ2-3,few,TGCGCCAGCAGCCAAGATGGGAGATCAAACACAGATACGCAGTATTTT,CASSQDGRSNTDTQYF
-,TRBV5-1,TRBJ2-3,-,TGCGCCAGCAGCCTCCCCAGGGCAGATACGCAGTATTTT,CASSLPRADTQYF
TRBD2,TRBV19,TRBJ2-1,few,TGTGCCAGCCGGACTAGCGGGAGAGCCAACAATGAGCAGTTCTTC,CASRTSGRANNEQFF
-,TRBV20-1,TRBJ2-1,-,TGCAGTGCGTCTAGAGATGGCGACCGAGGCAATGAGCAGTTCTTC,CSASRDGDRGNEQFF
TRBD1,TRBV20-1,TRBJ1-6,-,TGCAGTGCTAGAGTCGCGACAGGGGGCACTCATTCACCCCTCCACTTT,CSARVATGGTHSPLHF
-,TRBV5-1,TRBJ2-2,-,TGCGCCAGCAGCTTGGCGTTGGCAGCCTTGAACACCGGGGAGCTGTTTTTT,CASSLALAALNTGELFF
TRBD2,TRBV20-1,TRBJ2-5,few,TGCAGTGCTACCTTTCTGATAGCGGGGGTTGGGAGCCAGTACTTC,CSATFLIAGVGSQYF
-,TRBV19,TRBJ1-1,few,TGTGCCAGTTTTAAACAGGACACTGAAGCTTTCTTT,CASFKQDTEAFF
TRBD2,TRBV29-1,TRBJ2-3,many,TGCAGCGTTGATCTAGCGGGGGGCACAGATACGCAGTATTTT,CSVDLAGGTDTQYF
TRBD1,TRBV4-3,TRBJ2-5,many,TGCGCCAGCAGCCAAGGGTGGGACAGGGGCGCGGGAGAGACCCAGTACTTC,CASSQGWDRGAGETQYF
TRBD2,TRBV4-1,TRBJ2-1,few,TGCGCCAGCAGCCTAGGACTAGCGGGGACCAAGGGGGGTGAGCAGTTCTTC,CASSLGLAGTKGGEQFF
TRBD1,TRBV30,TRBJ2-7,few,TGTGCCGGGACAGGGTTGCCCTACGAGCAGTACTTC,CAGTGLPYEQYF
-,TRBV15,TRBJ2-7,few,TGTGCCACCAGCCCCGCAGGGCATACGTCCTACGAGCAGTACTTC,CATSPAGHTSYEQYF
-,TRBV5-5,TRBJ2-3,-,TGTGCCAGCGGCCCCGGGCGCACAGATACGCAGTATTTT,CASGPGRTDTQYF
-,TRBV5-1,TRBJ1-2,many,TGCGCCAGCAGCCCGTCAGGTGCTCCTAACTATGGCTACACCTTC,CASSPSGAPNYGYTF
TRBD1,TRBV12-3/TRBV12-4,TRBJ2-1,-,TGTGCCAGCAGTTGGGACAGGGGGAAATACAATGAGCAGTTCTTC,CASSWDRGKYNEQFF
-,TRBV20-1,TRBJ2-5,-,TGCAGTGCTGGAACAGACGGGTACCAAGAGACCCAGTACTTC,CSAGTDGYQETQYF
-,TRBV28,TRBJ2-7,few,TGTGCCAGCAGTCCATCAGGGACCTTCACCTACGAGCAGTACTTC,CASSPSGTFTYEQYF
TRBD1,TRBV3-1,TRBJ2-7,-,TGTGCCAGCAGCCAAGGGTCGGGACAGACCCTTGGGCAGTACTTC,CASSQGSGQTLGQYF
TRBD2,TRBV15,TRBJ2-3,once,TGTGCCACCAGCTCCCTAGCGGGAGGAGGGGGAGTTACGCAGTATTTT,CATSSLAGGGGVTQYF
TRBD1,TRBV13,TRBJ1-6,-,TGTGCCAGCAGCTTAGGGACAGGGACCTTATCTAATTCACCCCTCCACTTT,CASSLGTGTLSNSPLHF
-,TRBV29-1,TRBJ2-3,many,TGCAGCGTTAAGGACGGACTCGTCGGAGATACGCAGTATTTT,CSVKDGLVGDTQYF
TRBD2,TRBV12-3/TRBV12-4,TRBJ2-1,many,TGTGCCAGCAGTTTGCCTTTCGGGGAGCGGGGGATTACCAATGAGCAGTTCTTC,CASSLPFGERGITNEQFF
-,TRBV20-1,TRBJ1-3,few,TGCAGTGCCCCGTACTCTGGAAACACCATATATTTT,CSAPYSGNTIYF
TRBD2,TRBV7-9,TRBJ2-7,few,TGTGCCAGCAGGCCAGGCGGGACTAGCGGGTACGAGCAGTACTTC,CASRPGGTSGYEQYF
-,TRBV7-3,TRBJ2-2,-,TGTGCCAGCAGCTTACTCGACACCAAATTCGGGGAGCTGTTTTTT,CASSLLDTKFGELFF
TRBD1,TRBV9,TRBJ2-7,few,TGTGCCAGCAGCGGTGGGGGACAGGGCTACGAGCAGTACTTC,CASSGGGQGYEQYF
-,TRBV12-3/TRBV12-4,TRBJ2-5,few,TGTGCCAGCAGTTTAGGCAGGGATAAGACCCAGTACTTC,CASSLGRDKTQYF
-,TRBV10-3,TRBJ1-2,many,TGTGCCATCAGTGAGGGAAAAGATCTAGGCTATGGCTACACCTTC,CAISEGKDLGYGYTF
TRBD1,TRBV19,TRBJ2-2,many,TGTGCCAGTAGTGCCCCTCCCGGACAGGGTCGATCCGGGGAGCTGTTTTTT,CASSAPPGQGRSGELFF
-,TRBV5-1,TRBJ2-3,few,TGCGCCAGCAGCTTGGCCAGGGAGGCCCGGGGGACAGATACGCAGTATTTT,CASSLAREARGTDTQYF
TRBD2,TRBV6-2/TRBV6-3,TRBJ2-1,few,TGTGCCAGCAGTTTAGCGGGGGGGCCTTATGAGCAGTTCTTC,CASSLAGGPYEQFF
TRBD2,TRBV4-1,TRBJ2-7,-,TGCGCCAGCAGCCAATATCTACTAGCGGGGAACTCCTACGAGCAGTACTTC,CASSQYLLAGNSYEQYF
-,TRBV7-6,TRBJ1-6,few,TGTGCCAGCAGCCTGGGGGCGGGTAATTCACCCCTCCACTTT,CASSLGAGNSPLHF
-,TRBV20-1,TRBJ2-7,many,TGCAGTGCTAGCAGGAGCTACGAGCAGTACTTC,CSASRSYEQYF
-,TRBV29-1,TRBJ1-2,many,TGCAGCGTTGCGGGGCAGTATGGCTACACCTTC,CSVAGQYGYTF
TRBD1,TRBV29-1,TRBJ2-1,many,TGCAGCGTAGGACAGGGCTACAATGAGCAGTTCTTC,CSVGQGYNEQFF
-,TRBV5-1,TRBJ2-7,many,TGCGCCAGCAGCTCCCACAGGGATCCCAACTACGAGCAGTACTTC,CASSSHRDPNYEQYF
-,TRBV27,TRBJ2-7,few,TGTGCCAGCAGCGCCGGGACCTACTCTTACGAGCAGTACTTC,CASSAGTYSYEQYF
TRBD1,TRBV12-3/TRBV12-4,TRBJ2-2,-,TGTGCCAGCAGTTTATGGTCGCAGGGGGCAAACGGGGAGCTGTTTTTT,CASSLWSQGANGELFF
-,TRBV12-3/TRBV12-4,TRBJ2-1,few,TGTGCCAGCAGTTTGACCAAGAGCTCCTACAATGAGCAGTTCTTC,CASSLTKSSYNEQFF
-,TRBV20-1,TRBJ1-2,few,TGCAGTGGACTGGTGGGCTACACCTTC,CSGLVGYTF
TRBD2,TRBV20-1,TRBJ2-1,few,TGCAGTGCGCGGACTAGCGGGGCCCGGCCCGATGAGCAGTTCTTC,CSARTSGARPDEQFF
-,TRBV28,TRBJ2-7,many,TGTGCCAGCAGGCGGGGCCTATCCTACGAGCAGTACTTC,CASRRGLSYEQYF
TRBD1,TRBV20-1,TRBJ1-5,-,TGCAGTGCTAGAGCGGGCGGACAGGGCGACTACGGTACCAATCAGCCCCAGCATTTT,CSARAGGQGDYGTNQPQHF
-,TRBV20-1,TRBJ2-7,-,TGCTGTGCTAGAGTTTTAGGGGGGGCCTACGAGCAGTACTTC,CCARVLGGAYEQYF
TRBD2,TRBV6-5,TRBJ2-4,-,TGTGCCAGCAGTTACGGTACTAGCGGAAACATTCAGTACTTC,CASSYGTSGNIQYF
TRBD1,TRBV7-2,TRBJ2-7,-,TGTGCCAGCAGTTACAGGGGCAACGAGCAGTACTTC,CASSYRGNEQYF
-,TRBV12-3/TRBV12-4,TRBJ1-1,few,TGTGCCAGCAGTCCCCCGGCCACGGGAGCTTTCTTT,CASSPPATGAFF
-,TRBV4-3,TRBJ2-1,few,TGCGCCAGCAGCCACAGTGGGTGGGAACAAAAGTTCTTC,CASSHSGWEQKFF
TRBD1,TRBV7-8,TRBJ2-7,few,TGTGCCAGCAGCTTATTTACGGGACAGGGTACCGAGCAGTACTTC,CASSLFTGQGTEQYF
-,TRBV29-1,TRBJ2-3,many,TGCAGCGCCCGGTTTCTGGGGGATACGCAGTATTTT,CSARFLGDTQYF